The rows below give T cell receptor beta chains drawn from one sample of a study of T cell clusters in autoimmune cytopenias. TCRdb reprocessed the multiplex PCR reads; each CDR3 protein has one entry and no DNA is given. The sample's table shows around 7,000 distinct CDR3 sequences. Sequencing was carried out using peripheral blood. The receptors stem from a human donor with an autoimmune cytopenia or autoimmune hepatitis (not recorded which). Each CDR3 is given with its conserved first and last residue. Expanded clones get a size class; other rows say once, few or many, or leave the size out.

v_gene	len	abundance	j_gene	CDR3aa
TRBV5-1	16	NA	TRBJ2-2	CASSFLDSGNTGELFF
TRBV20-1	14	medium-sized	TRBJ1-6	CSTFDMVGNLALHF
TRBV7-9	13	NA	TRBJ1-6	CASSLDLDSPLHF
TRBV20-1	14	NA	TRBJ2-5	CSASRQGRRETQYF
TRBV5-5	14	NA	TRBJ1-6	CASSLSQTNSPLHF
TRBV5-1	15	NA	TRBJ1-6	CASSLAPVYNSPLHF
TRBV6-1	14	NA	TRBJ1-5	CASRGGDSNQPQHF
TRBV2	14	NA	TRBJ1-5	CASSESGHDQPQHF
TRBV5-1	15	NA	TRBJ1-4	CASSLAGGESEKLFF
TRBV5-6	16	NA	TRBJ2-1	CASSFLAGAVYNEQFF
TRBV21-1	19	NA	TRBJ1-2	CASSKAGNWDRGVRDGYTF
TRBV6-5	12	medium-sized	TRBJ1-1	CATRRGNTEAFF
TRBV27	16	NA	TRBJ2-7	CASSSSKTAPSYEQYF
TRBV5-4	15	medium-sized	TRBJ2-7	CASSLDRRLSYEQYF
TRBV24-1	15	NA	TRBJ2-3	CATSDSGSPTDTQYF
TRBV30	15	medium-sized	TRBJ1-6	CAWSVGQGLNSPLHF
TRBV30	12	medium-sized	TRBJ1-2	CAWRGLGQICTF
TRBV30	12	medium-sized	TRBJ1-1	CAWGEWGTKAFF
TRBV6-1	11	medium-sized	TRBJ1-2	CASQYNYGYTF
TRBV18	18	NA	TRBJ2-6	CASSPLAASSSGANVLTF
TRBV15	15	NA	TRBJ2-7	CATSSRKGNPYEQYF
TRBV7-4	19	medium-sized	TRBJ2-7	CASSWGGRLAGDFSYEQYF
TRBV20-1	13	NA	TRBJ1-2	CSASPGTSYGYTF
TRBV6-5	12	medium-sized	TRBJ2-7	CASSFRGYEQYF
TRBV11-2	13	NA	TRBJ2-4	CASSPGVVNIQYF
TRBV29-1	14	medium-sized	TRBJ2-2	CSVGEGLTSGELFF
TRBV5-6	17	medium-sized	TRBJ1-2	CASSFDRTGGLNYGYTF
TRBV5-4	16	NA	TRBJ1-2	CASSFRGQGPNYGYTF
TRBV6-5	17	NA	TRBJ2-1	CASRPNFYPSSYNEQFF
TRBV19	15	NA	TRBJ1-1	CASSAQGASYTEAFF
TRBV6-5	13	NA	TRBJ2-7	CASNKGGSYEQYF
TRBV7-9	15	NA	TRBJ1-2	CASSWGPGGGYGYTF
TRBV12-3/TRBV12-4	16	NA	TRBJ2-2	CASSLEGGQGAGELFF
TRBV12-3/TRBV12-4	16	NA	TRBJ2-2	CASINRWGTYTGELFF
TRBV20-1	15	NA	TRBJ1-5	CSASWEGYSNQPQHF
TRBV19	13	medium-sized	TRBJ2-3	CASRASTGTVQYF
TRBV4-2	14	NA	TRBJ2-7	CASSQLLDSYEQYF
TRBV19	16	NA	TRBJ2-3	CASSIDHRGGGNTQYF
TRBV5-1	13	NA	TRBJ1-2	CASSLFLGDGYTF
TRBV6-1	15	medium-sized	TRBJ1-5	CASSEEGDRDQPQHF
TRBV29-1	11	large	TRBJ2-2	CSVRNTGELFF
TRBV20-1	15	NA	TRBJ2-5	CSAAPNSGRGETQYF
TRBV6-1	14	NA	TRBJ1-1	CASSYGQANTEAFF
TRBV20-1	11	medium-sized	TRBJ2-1	CSASRNNEQFF
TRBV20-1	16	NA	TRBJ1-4	CSAREFAGGSNEKLFF